These T cell receptor beta chains were read from a single sample in a study of shared clonotypes between healthy human individuals. The data were produced by immunoSEQ multiplex PCR, yet TCRdb's version contains in-frame clones alone and is incomplete. This repertoire shows some 500,000 clones, around 80% found once; its top ten account for approximately 12%. Material for sequencing was PBMCs. The receptors come from a woman between 40 and 50 years old in good health. Some clones in this sample may be carry-over from other donors' samples. The CDR3 runs from the conserved cysteine through the conserved F or W. The D gene is left open where the match is weak. Size values are once, few and many counts, or a class for expanded clones, and some rows have none.

>TRBJ1-2|TRBV7-3|.|.
CASSLGPLYGYTF
TGTGCCAGCAGCCTCGGACCCCTCTATGGCTACACCTTC
>TRBJ1-3|TRBV7-2|.|.
CASIPGVVASGNTIYF
TGTGCCAGCATCCCCGGCGTAGTTGCCTCTGGAAACACCATATATTTT
>TRBJ2-2|TRBV28|.|once
CASGKPSTPGELFF
TGTGCCAGCGGCAAACCTTCCACACCCGGGGAGCTGTTTTTT
>TRBJ2-3|TRBV15|.|.
CATSRERQNTDTQYF
TGTGCCACCAGCAGAGAGCGACAGAACACAGATACGCAGTATTTT
>TRBJ2-1|TRBV6-5|.|.
CASSYDRDSLYNEQFF
TGTGCCAGCAGTTACGACCGAGACAGCCTATACAATGAGCAGTTCTTC
>TRBJ1-1|TRBV5-4|.|once
CASSYDGKGNTEAFF
TGTGCCAGCAGCTACGACGGGAAGGGGAACACTGAAGCTTTCTTT
>TRBJ1-4|TRBV19|TRBD1|few
CASRTGSREKLFF
TGTGCCAGTCGGACAGGGTCGCGTGAAAAACTGTTTTTT
>TRBJ2-5|TRBV6-6|.|.
CASTLPGFEETQYF
TGTGCCAGCACCTTACCAGGGTTTGAAGAGACCCAGTACTTC
>TRBJ2-7|TRBV7-2|.|.
CASSLDRGEHEQYF
TGTGCCAGCAGCTTAGATCGGGGCGAGCACGAGCAGTACTTC
>TRBJ2-3|TRBV9|TRBD1|.
CASSLQGVTDTQYF
TGTGCCAGCAGCCTCCAGGGGGTAACAGATACGCAGTATTTT
>TRBJ2-7|TRBV10-2|.|.
CASSEGGYEQYF
TGCGCCAGCAGTGAAGGGGGATACGAGCAGTACTTC
>TRBJ2-5|TRBV28|TRBD1|once
CASGRTGFQETQYF
TGTGCCAGCGGAAGGACAGGGTTTCAAGAGACCCAGTACTTC
>TRBJ2-1|TRBV18|TRBD2|.
CASSSLADSGEQFF
TGTGCCAGCTCCTCTCTAGCGGATAGTGGAGAGCAGTTCTTC
>TRBJ2-2|TRBV19|TRBD2|.
CASSIVSASGGTGELFF
TGTGCCAGTAGTATAGTTTCGGCTAGCGGGGGCACCGGGGAGCTGTTTTTT
>TRBJ2-1|TRBV7-7|.|.
CASSPPGAVNEQFF
TGTGCCAGCAGCCCCCCGGGGGCAGTCAATGAGCAGTTCTTC
>TRBJ2-3|TRBV6-1|TRBD2|.
CASRAGVSTDTQYF
TGTGCCAGCCGGGCGGGGGTCTCCACAGATACGCAGTATTTT